Reported below is one TCR beta chain. Its target is unknown. The sample is drawn from a study of early T cells in non-severe SARS-CoV-2 infection. Study-level information: Sequenced bulk RNA came from whole blood that was unsorted, and chains were unpaired.

Per the germline V gene, CDR1 is SGDLS and CDR2 is YYNGEE. CDR3 length: 14 residues. With 2 bases removed from V and 3 bases from J, the gap between germline ends came to 9 bases. Study-level results: Private and CD4 specificities were missed by VDJdb matching, skewed to anti-spike CD8.

Each cDNA molecule carried a unique molecular identifier. Via MiXCR, TCRdb re-called the 5' RACE reads, giving one row per CDR3 protein. The table includes tens of thousands of distinct CDR3 sequences, around 9.3% detected once. The chain is built from TRBV9 and TRBJ2-1, with D possibly matching TRBD2 (5 bases). The sample in question was whole blood, obtained at baseline. The receptor comes from an adult who was a healthcare worker with PCR-confirmed SARS-CoV-2 infection or an uninfected control (not recorded which). The DNA of the CDR3 is TGTGCCAGCAGCGTCAGCGGAATCTACAATGAGCAGTTCTTC. Residues: CASSVSGIYNEQFF. Supplemented by reference TRBV9 and TRBJ2-1, the full variable domain reads DSGVTQTPKHLITATGQRVTLRCSPRSGDLSVYWYQQSLDQGLQFLIQYYNGEERAKGNILERFSAQQFPDLHSELNLSSLELGDSALYFCASSVSGIYNEQFFGPGTRLTVL.